This T cell receptor (beta chain) was recorded in a study of beta chain features in type 1 diabetes. About this clone: The target antigen is unknown. Distinct nucleotide sequences in the sample also encode this CDR3.

The ends lost 3 bases at V and 1 base at J; junction bases unmatched: 0. CDR3 length equals 14 residues. The germline gives CDR1 SGHTA, CDR2 FQGNSA. Overall study findings and caveats: Shortening of TCRB CDR3s, moderate but significant, appeared in all four CD4+ subsets of Type 1 diabetes patients.

Reverse transcription of all isolated RNA meant that expressed TCRB transcripts were sequenced. The table came from immunoSEQ multiplex PCR; TCRdb's copy has only in-frame clones and leaves some out. This sample has 600,000 to 750,000 clones, with about an eighth found just once. The receptor was isolated from a man aged 25 to 40 with type 1 diabetes. The genes are TRBV7-2 and TRBJ2-3; 8 bases match TRBD2. Sequenced: naive CD4+ T cells from blood. The CDR3 loop reads CASSFSGGTDTQYF. The CDR3, as DNA: TGTGCCAGCAGCTTTAGCGGGGGCACAGATACGCAGTATTTT.